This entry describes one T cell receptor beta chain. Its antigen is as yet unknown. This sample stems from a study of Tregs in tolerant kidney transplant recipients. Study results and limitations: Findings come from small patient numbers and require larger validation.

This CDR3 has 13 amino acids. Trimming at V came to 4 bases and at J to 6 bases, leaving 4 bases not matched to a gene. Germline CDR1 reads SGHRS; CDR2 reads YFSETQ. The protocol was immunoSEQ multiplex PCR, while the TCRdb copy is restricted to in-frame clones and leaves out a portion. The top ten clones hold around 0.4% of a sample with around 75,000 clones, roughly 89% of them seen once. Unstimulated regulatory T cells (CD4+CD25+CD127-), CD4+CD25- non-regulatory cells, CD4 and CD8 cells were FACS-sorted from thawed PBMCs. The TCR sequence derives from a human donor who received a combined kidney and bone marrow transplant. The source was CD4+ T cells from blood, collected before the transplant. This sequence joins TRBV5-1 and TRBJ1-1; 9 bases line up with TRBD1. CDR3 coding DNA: TGCGCCAGCAGCAAACAGGGGGCCGCTGAAGCTTTCTTT. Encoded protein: CASSKQGAAEAFF.